Listed here are 5 T cell receptor beta chains from one sample, sequenced in a study of tissue T cells after allogeneic stem cell transplantation. The time point was: mouse harvest day 7 after allogeneic transplant. Tail vein injection delivered 10^7 T-cell-depleted bone marrow cells and 10^6 splenic CD5+ T cells. This table comes from immunoSEQ multiplex PCR, and its TCRdb copy is limited to in-frame clones, with some not included. This table holds 1,000 or so clones, about 60% found once. Sequencing was carried out using liver tissue. These receptors originate from a female BALB/c mouse given C57BL/6 T cells with graft-versus-host disease after an allogeneic hematopoietic cell transplant.

On this clone: The genes and germline here are from mouse. From the germline J gene comes the end of the CDR3, since the read stops 1 residue before it. The V gene is TRBV5, the J gene TRBJ2-2, with 8 bases lining up with TRBD1. CDR1 is LGHNA, CDR2 YNLKQL, per germline (reference sequence). This CDR3 has 15 amino acids. With V trimmed by 2 bases and J by 2 bases, 1 base remained unmatched. The CDR3 bases that were read are TGTGCCAGCAGCCAAACAGGGGGGAACACCGGGCAGCTCTAC. Translation: CASSQTGGNTGQLY. From start to end, the CDR3 is CASSQTGGNTGQLYF.

A remark on this clone: Gene names are mouse gene names. The DNA ends 1 residue before the CDR3 does, and the rest of the CDR3 is filled in from the germline J gene. The V and J genes are TRBV12-2 and TRBJ1-6, with D uncertain. TRBJ1-6 is an ORF, with its function uncertain. Trimming removed 0 bases from V and 5 bases from J, with 1 base in between. CDR1 SGHLS and CDR2 HYDKME come from the germline V gene. This CDR3 comprises 12 residues. CDR3 DNA (partial): TGTGCCAGCTCTCTCCATAATTCGCCCCTCTAC. It specifies CASSLHNSPLY. The full-length CDR3 reads as CASSLHNSPLYF.

This clone is large. Mouse gene names and germline throughout. The read is 1 residue too short to cover the CDR3 end, so that end is filled in from the germline J gene. This rearrangement joins TRBV19 to TRBJ1-4; D gene unclear. Germline values: CDR1 FNHDT, CDR2 SITEND (reference sequence). The length of the CDR3 is 15 residues. V shed 4 bases and J shed 0 bases, with 10 bases lying between them. The CDR3 sequence: CASSARHVSNERLFF. Partial CDR3 DNA: TGTGCCAGCAGTGCCCGGCACGTTTCCAACGAAAGATTATTT.

With respect to this clone: Any gene name here is a mouse gene name. The CDR3: CASTTGGGNTLYF. Incomplete CDR3 DNA: TGTGCCAGCACCACCGGGGGTGGAAATACGCTCTAT. The chain links TRBV13-3 to TRBJ1-3; D is perhaps TRBD1 (5 bases). The read finishes 1 residue shy of the CDR3 end, and the germline J gene is used to complete it. Germline-derived CDR1 and CDR2 are NNHDY and SYVADS. The CDR3 runs 13 residues. Trimming shortened V by 6 bases and J by 3 bases, and 10 bases separated the two germline ends.

Comment on this clone: Gene names and germline refer to mouse. The CDR3 extends 1 residue past the end of the read, so its final part is completed from the germline J gene. This chain connects TRBV20 to TRBJ1-1, with no clear D. This CDR3 comprises 12 residues. Germline V gene sequence: CDR1 GFQATS, CDR2 STVNSAI. Trimming pared 1 base from V and 0 bases from J, leaving 3 bases between. Partial CDR3 DNA: TGTGGTGCTAGGGCAACAAACACAGAAGTCTTC. The encoded protein is CGARATNTEVF. The complete CDR3 sequence is CGARATNTEVFF. Using reference TRBV20 and TRBJ1-1 for the parts outside the CDR3, the full variable domain is GALVYQYPRRTICKSGTSMRMECQAVGFQATSVAWYRQSPQKTFELIALSTVNSAIKYEQNFTQEKFPISHPNLSFSSMTVLNAYLEDRGLYLCGARATNTEVFFGKGTRLTVV.